A single sample is the source of the 15 T cell receptor beta chains below, sequenced in a study of patients and donors after allogeneic stem cell transplantation. TCRdb analysed the RT-PCR reads with MiXCR anew, one entry per CDR3 protein. This sample has about 39,000 distinct CDR3 sequences, with roughly 29% found just once. The source material was blood, either unsorted or a sorted T cell fraction (not recorded which). Receptor source: a human donor who was either an allogeneic HSCT recipient or a stem cell or donor lymphocyte infusion donor (not recorded which). It is not recorded whose cells these are; they may come from a transplant donor.

The rearrangement uses TRBV6-6 and TRBJ2-7; D not certain. V lost 0 bases to trimming and J lost 6 bases, with 3 bases between them. Germline assignment: CDR1 MNHNY and CDR2 SVGAGI (reference sequence). The CDR3 sequence is 11 residues long. The CDR3 bases are TGTGCCAGCAGTTACTCTGGCGAGCAGTACTTC. It codes for CASSYSGEQYF.

This clonotype was seen many times. V and J are TRBV4-3 and TRBJ1-5, with D possibly being TRBD1 (6 bases). V lost 0 bases and J lost 7, with 13 bases in between. CDR1 and CDR2 (germline): LGHNA, YSLEER. The CDR3 is 15 residues long. CDR3 coding DNA: TGCGCCAGCAGCCAAGATCAACAGGGTAAGCAGCCCCAGCATTTT. Its protein product is CASSQDQQGKQPQHF.

The rearrangement uses TRBV12-3 or TRBV12-4 and TRBJ1-5; possible D gene TRBD1, 5 bases. The V end lost 4 bases, the J end lost 1 base, and 8 bases lay between the germline ends. The CDR3 has 14 residues. The CDR3 region has the DNA TGTGCCAGCAGTTCGGCAGGGAGCAATCAGCCCCAGCATTTT. This translates into CASSSAGSNQPQHF.

The rearrangement joins TRBV7-3 to TRBJ1-2; D is possibly TRBD1 (6 bases). The CDR3 runs 14 residues. Trimming left V 4 bases short and J 4 bases short, with 13 bases between. Germline-derived CDR1 and CDR2 are SGHTA and FQGTGA. The CDR3 protein is CASSSMTGPYGYTF. CDR3 sequence (DNA): TGTGCCAGCAGCTCAATGACAGGCCCCTATGGCTACACCTTC. The full variable domain, rest sourced from reference TRBV7-3 and TRBJ1-2, is GAGVSQTPSNKVTEKGKYVELRCDPISGHTALYWYRQSLGQGPEFLIYFQGTGAADDSGLPNDRFFAVRPEGSVSTLKIQRTERGDSAVYLCASSSMTGPYGYTFGSGTRLTVV.

The chain links TRBV20-1 to TRBJ2-7; D gene ambiguous. The CDR3 consists of 12 residues. With 4 bases removed from V and 3 bases from J, the gap between germline ends came to 10 bases. Per the germline V gene, CDR1 is DFQATT and CDR2 is SNEGSKA (reference sequence). This chain's CDR3 is CSATPTGYEQYF. In DNA, the CDR3 is TGCAGTGCTACACCCACCGGCTACGAGCAGTACTTC.

The chain combines TRBV4-2 with TRBJ1-2; D gene uncertain. Between the trimmed V and J ends, which lost 1 base and 8 bases, there was a span of 17 bases. The CDR3 length is 15 residues. From germline, CDR1 is LGHNA and CDR2 YNFKEQ. The DNA for the CDR3 is TGTGCCAGCAGCCAAGTCCCCCTCTTGTCCCAGGGCTACACCTTC. It encodes CASSQVPLLSQGYTF.

This clonotype was counted at least ten times. The chain is built from TRBV28 and TRBJ1-2; 8 bases match TRBD1. This CDR3 region has 15 residues. V lost 2 bases, J lost 2 bases, and 4 bases stayed unmatched. Per the germline V gene, CDR1 is MDHEN and CDR2 is SYDVKM. The CDR3 loop reads CASSLLGQGNYGYTF. The CDR3, as DNA: TGTGCCAGCAGTTTACTAGGACAGGGAAACTATGGCTACACCTTC.

This clonotype occurred many times. The rearrangement links TRBV5-1 to TRBJ1-5; no reliable D call. The CDR3 is made up of 14 amino acids. Germline CDR1 reads SGHRS; CDR2 reads YFSETQ. Trimming removed 3 bases from V and 2 bases from J, with 9 bases in between. CDR3 loop: CASSSTQGNQPQHF. In DNA form, the CDR3 reads TGCGCCAGCAGCTCCACTCAGGGCAATCAGCCCCAGCATTTT.

V gene TRBV7-3 combines with J gene TRBJ2-1; 8 bases line up with TRBD2. The CDR3 is made up of 14 amino acids. V lost 5 bases to trimming and J lost 6 bases; unmatched junction nucleotides: 6. Germline CDR1 is SGHTA and CDR2 is FQGTGA. CDR3 in DNA: TGTGCCAGCAGCAAGGGACTAGTGGGCAATGAGCAGTTCTTC. Protein: CASSKGLVGNEQFF.

DNA of the CDR3: TGTGCCAGCAGCGGGACAGGGTCCCTACGTAATGAAAAACTGTTTTTT. Translation: CASSGTGSLRNEKLFF. The chain carries TRBV7-6 and TRBJ1-4; TRBD1 aligns across 9 bases. CDR1 SGHVS and CDR2 FNYEAQ come from the germline V gene. This CDR3 is 16 amino acids long. V dropped 5 bases and J dropped 4; count of bases not matched to a gene: 8. The full variable domain, rest sourced from reference TRBV7-6 and TRBJ1-4, is GAGVSQSPRYKVTKRGQDVALRCDPISGHVSLYWYRQALGQGPEFLTYFNYEAQQDKSGLPNDRFSAERPEGSISTLTIQRTEQRDSAMYRCASSGTGSLRNEKLFFGSGTQLSVL.

This clonotype was counted between two and nine times. This chain's CDR3 is CASSFLRDEALYGYTF. CDR3 DNA: TGTGCCAGCAGCTTCCTCCGGGACGAAGCTCTCTATGGCTACACCTTC. V is TRBV7-2 and J is TRBJ1-2, with TRBD1 as a possible D gene (5 bases). The CDR3 extends over 16 amino acids. Germline assignment: CDR1 SGHTA and CDR2 FQGNSA. Trimming left V 3 bases short and J 4 bases short, with 18 bases between. Using reference TRBV7-2 and TRBJ1-2 for the parts outside the CDR3, the full variable domain is GAGVSQSPSNKVTEKGKDVELRCDPISGHTALYWYRQSLGQGLEFLIYFQGNSAPDKSGLPSDRFSAERTGGSVSTLTIQRTQQEDSAVYLCASSFLRDEALYGYTFGSGTRLTVV.

V and J are TRBV20-1 and TRBJ2-7; D is unclear. The CDR3 is 12 amino acids. Germline loops: CDR1 DFQATT, CDR2 SNEGSKA (reference sequence). V lost 7 bases to trimming and J lost 5 bases, with 15 bases between them. CDR3 amino acids: CSGQRVRNEQYF. CDR3 sequence (DNA): TGCAGTGGGCAACGGGTTAGGAACGAGCAGTACTTC.

The chain recombines TRBV15 with TRBJ2-7; D uncertain. CDR1 is LNHNV, CDR2 YYDKDF, per germline (reference sequence). This CDR3 spans 10 amino acids. The ends were cut back, 8 bases at V and 2 bases at J, with 4 bases in the middle. As DNA, the CDR3 is TGTGCCACCGGCCCCTACGAGCAGTACTTC. Translation gives CATGPYEQYF.

V is TRBV7-9 and J is TRBJ2-2, with D possibly being TRBD1 (6 bases). The V end lost 3 bases, the J end lost 7 bases, and 15 bases lay between the germline ends. The CDR3 has 15 residues. Germline values: CDR1 SEHNR, CDR2 FQNEAQ (reference sequence). This chain's CDR3 is CASSFYWGRDGELFF. The CDR3 coding sequence is TGTGCCAGCAGCTTCTATTGGGGGCGAGACGGGGAGCTGTTTTTT. Complete variable domain (other parts from reference TRBV7-9 and TRBJ2-2): DTGVSQNPRHKITKRGQNVTFRCDPISEHNRLYWYRQTLGQGPEFLTYFQNEAQLEKSRLLSDRFSAERPKGSFSTLEIQRTEQGDSAMYLCASSFYWGRDGELFFGEGSRLTVL.

A few counts support this clonotype. This chain connects TRBV5-1 to TRBJ1-2; the match to TRBD1 covers 7 bases. V lost 4 bases, J lost 7 bases, and 10 bases stayed unmatched. The germline gives CDR1 SGHRS, CDR2 YFSETQ. The CDR3 covers 14 residues. CDR3 sequence: CASSAPDRARGYTF. In nucleotides, the CDR3 is TGCGCCAGCAGCGCCCCTGACAGGGCCCGTGGCTACACCTTC. Full variable domain (outside the CDR3, taken from reference TRBV5-1 and TRBJ1-2): KAGVTQTPRYLIKTRGQQVTLSCSPISGHRSVSWYQQTPGQGLQFLFEYFSETQRNKGNFPGRFSGRQFSNSRSEMNVSTLELGDSALYLCASSAPDRARGYTFGSGTRLTVV.